This T cell receptor beta chain was sequenced during a study of T cell responses to AZD1222 COVID-19 vaccine. Study results and limitations: At 160-218 and 743-854, vaccine-associated CD4 TCRs were dominant, and they spanned spike. With two AZD1222 doses given, Spike-specific TCR breadth and depth both rose. Just a handful of AZD1222 recipients tested seropositive at baseline.

Data came from immunoSEQ multiplex PCR; TCRdb stores just in-frame clones and leaves some out. The sample shows roughly 65,000 clones, about 88% of them seen only once. Germline CDR1 reads SGHKS; CDR2 reads YYEKEE (reference sequence). With 2 bases removed from V and 2 bases from J, the gap between germline ends came to 7 bases. The CDR3 has 13 residues. In the case of this clone: As yet, its antigen is unknown.

The chain joins TRBV5-5 to TRBJ1-2; D gene uncertain. The sequencing here drew on peripheral blood, taken on day 0 of AZD1222 vaccination. This sequence was found in an adult in good health. CDR3 DNA: TGTGCCAGCAGCTTTATGGAAAACTATGGCTACACCTTC. As protein: CASSFMENYGYTF. Complete variable domain (other parts from reference TRBV5-5 and TRBJ1-2): DAGVTQSPTHLIKTRGQQVTLRCSPISGHKSVSWYQQVLGQGPQFIFQYYEKEERGRGNFPDRFSARQFPNYSSELNVNALLLGDSALYLCASSFMENYGYTFGSGTRLTVV.